Listed below are T cell receptor beta chains from one sample, sequenced in a study of molecular identifiers for immune sequencing clone quantification. TCRdb independently ran MiXCR on the PCR reads; one entry per CDR3 protein. The table lists about 640,000 distinct CDR3 sequences, around 20% of them singletons. Sequencing input: naive CD8+ T cells from blood, with Jurkat cell RNA spiked in. All receptors derive from a human donor in good health. Some libraries in this study had Jurkat cell RNA spiked in. Both conserved end residues are part of each CDR3. D genes are given only for firm matches. For some rows the clone size is stated as once, few or many, or as a class when expanded; others skip it.

j_call cdr3_length clone_size d_call v_call cdr3_nt cdr3_aa
TRBJ1-1 14 many . TRBV2 TGTGCCAGCAGTGAAGCGCGCCTGAACACTGAAGCTTTCTTT CASSEARLNTEAFF
TRBJ2-3 14 many TRBD2 TRBV19 TGTGCCAGTCGTATCAGCGGGGGGACAGATACGCAGTATTTT CASRISGGTDTQYF
TRBJ2-1 16 . TRBD2 TRBV2 TGTGCCAGCACTGAGACTAGCGGGGGACTGGGCAATGAGCAGTTCTTC CASTETSGGLGNEQFF
TRBJ2-7 15 many TRBD1 TRBV7-8 TGTGCCAGCAGCTTAGTCTCGGGACAGCTTTACGAGCAGTACTTC CASSLVSGQLYEQYF
TRBJ1-4 15 many TRBD1 TRBV5-4 TGTGCCAGCAGCAGTACCGGGACAGCGGATGAAAAACTGTTTTTT CASSSTGTADEKLFF
TRBJ1-5 13 many . TRBV24-1 TGTGCCACCAGTAGCAGTTTTGGGCAGCCCCAGCATTTT CATSSSFGQPQHF
TRBJ2-7 17 few TRBD2 TRBV5-4 TGTGCCAGCAGCTTTTTCTTGACTAGCGGGAGACCGGACGAGCAGTACTTC CASSFFLTSGRPDEQYF
TRBJ1-5 18 many . TRBV28 TGTGCCAGCAGTTTCCAGCCACAGACGGACATTAGCAATCAGCCCCAGCATTTT CASSFQPQTDISNQPQHF
TRBJ1-4 15 few . TRBV7-9 TGTGCCAGCAGCTTCACAGGGAGGGAACTTGAAAAACTGTTTTTT CASSFTGRELEKLFF
TRBJ1-1 11 . . TRBV6-1 TGTGCCAGCAGTGACTTGGCAGGCGAAACTTTT CASSDLAGETF
TRBJ1-1 15 . . TRBV29-1 TGCAGCGTTGTGCCCTCTGGGGCTTGGGACGCTGAAGCTTTCTTT CSVVPSGAWDAEAFF
TRBJ2-5 14 many TRBD1 TRBV5-6 TGTGCCAGCAGCTCAGCGACAGGGGAAGAGACCCAGTACTTC CASSSATGEETQYF
TRBJ1-2 15 many TRBD1 TRBV7-2 TGTGCCAGCAGCTTAGAGGCCAGGGGGAACTATGGCTACACCTTC CASSLEARGNYGYTF
TRBJ1-2 14 . TRBD1 TRBV29-1 TGCAGCGTTGAGGCTGGTACAGGGGGCGATGGCTACACCTTC CSVEAGTGGDGYTF
TRBJ2-7 16 few . TRBV27 TGTGCCAGCAGATCCCGCTCGGGGGCCAACTCCTACGAGCAGTACTTC CASRSRSGANSYEQYF
TRBJ1-4 15 many TRBD1 TRBV4-1 TGCGCCAGCAGCCTTCAGGAGGGGGCGGATGAAAAACTGTTTTTT CASSLQEGADEKLFF
TRBJ1-4 15 many . TRBV30 TGTGCCTGGAGCACCTCGCCGGGGAGAGTCGAAAAACTGTTTTTT CAWSTSPGRVEKLFF